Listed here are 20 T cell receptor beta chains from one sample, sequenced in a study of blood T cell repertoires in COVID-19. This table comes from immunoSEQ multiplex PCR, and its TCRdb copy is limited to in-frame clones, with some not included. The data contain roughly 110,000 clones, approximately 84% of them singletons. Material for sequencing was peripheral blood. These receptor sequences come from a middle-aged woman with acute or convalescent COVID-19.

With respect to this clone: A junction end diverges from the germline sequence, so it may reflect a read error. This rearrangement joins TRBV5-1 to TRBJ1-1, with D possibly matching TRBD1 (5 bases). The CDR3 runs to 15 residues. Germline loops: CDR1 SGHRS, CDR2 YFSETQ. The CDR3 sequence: CASSLMQGMNTEAFF. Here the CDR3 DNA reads TGCGCCAGCAGCCTGATGCAGGGTATGAATACTGAAGCTTTCTTT.

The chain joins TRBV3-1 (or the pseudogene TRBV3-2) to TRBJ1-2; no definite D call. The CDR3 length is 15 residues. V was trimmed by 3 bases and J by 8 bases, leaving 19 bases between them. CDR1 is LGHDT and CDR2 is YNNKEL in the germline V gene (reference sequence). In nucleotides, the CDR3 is TGTGCCAGCAGCCAGGGGAGCGGGTCTGGCACGGGCTACACCTTC. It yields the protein CASSQGSGSGTGYTF.

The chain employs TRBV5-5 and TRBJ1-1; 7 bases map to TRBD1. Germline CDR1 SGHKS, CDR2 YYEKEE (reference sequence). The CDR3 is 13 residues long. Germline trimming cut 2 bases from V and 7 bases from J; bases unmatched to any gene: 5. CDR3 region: CASSFDRVDEAFF. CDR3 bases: TGTGCCAGCAGCTTTGACAGGGTCGATGAAGCTTTCTTT. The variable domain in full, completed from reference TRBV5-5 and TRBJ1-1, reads DAGVTQSPTHLIKTRGQQVTLRCSPISGHKSVSWYQQVLGQGPQFIFQYYEKEERGRGNFPDRFSARQFPNYSSELNVNALLLGDSALYLCASSFDRVDEAFFGQGTRLTVV.

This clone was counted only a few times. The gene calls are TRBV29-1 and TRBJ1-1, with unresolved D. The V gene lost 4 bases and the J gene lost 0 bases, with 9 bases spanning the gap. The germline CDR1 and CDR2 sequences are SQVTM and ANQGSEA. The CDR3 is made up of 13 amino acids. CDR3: CSVGRFMNTEAFF. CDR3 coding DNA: TGCAGCGTTGGGAGATTTATGAACACTGAAGCTTTCTTT. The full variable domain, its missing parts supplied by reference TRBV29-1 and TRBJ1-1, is SAVISQKPSRDICQRGTSLTIQCQVDSQVTMMFWYRQQPGQSLTLIATANQGSEATYESGFVIDKFPISRPNLTFSTLTVSNMSPEDSSIYLCSVGRFMNTEAFFGQGTRLTVV.

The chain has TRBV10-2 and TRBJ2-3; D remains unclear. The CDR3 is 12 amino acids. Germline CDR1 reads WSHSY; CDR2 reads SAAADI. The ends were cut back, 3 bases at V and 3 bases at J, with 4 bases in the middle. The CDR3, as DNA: TGCGCCAGCAGTGACCTTACAGATACGCAGTATTTT. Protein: CASSDLTDTQYF.

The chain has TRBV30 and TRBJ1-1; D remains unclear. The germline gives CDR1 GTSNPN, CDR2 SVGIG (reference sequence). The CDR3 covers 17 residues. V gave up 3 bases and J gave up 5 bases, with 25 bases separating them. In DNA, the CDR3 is TGTGCCTGGAGGCCAGTCGGGGTACGTTTGACGGTGACTGAAGCTTTCTTT. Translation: CAWRPVGVRLTVTEAFF.

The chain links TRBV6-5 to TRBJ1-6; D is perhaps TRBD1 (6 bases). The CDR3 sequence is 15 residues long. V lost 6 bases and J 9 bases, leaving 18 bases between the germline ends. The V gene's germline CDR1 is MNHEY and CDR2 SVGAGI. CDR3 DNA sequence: TGTGCCAGCAGCCGGGGCGGGGGGCGCTCTTCACCCCTCCACTTT. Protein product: CASSRGGGRSSPLHF.

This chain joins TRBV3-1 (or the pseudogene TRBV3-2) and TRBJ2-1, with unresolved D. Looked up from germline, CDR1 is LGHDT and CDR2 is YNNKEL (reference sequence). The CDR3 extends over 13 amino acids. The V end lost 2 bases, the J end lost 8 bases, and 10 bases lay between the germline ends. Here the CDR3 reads CASSQSPQYEQFF. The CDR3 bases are TGTGCCAGCAGCCAAAGTCCCCAGTATGAGCAGTTCTTC.

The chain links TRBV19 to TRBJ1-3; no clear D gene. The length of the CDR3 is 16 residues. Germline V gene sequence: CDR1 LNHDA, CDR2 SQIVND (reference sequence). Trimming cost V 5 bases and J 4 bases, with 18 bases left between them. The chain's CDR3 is CASSRYSIPAGNTIYF. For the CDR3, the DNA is TGTGCCAGTAGTCGATACAGTATCCCGGCCGGAAACACCATATATTTT.

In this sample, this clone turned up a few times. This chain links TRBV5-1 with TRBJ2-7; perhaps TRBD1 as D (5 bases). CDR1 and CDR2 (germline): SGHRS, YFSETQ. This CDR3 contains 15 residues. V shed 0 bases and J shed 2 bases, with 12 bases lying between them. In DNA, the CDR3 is TGCGCCAGCAGCTTGGCCGGCAGGGAAACCTACGAGCAGTACTTC. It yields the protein CASSLAGRETYEQYF.

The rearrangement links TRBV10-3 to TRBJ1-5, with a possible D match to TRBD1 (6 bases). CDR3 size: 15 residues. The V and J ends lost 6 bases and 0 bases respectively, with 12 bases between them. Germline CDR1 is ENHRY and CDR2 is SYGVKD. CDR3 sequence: CAISRDTYSNQPQHF. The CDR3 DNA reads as TGTGCCATCAGCAGGGACACTTATAGCAATCAGCCCCAGCATTTT.

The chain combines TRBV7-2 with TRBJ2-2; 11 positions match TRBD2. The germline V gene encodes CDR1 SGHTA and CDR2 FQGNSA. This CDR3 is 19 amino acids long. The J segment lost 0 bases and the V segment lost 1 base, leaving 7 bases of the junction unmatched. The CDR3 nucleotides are TGTGCCAGCAGCTTAGGACTAGCGGGGTTAACTCCGAACACCGGGGAGCTGTTTTTT. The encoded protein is CASSLGLAGLTPNTGELFF.

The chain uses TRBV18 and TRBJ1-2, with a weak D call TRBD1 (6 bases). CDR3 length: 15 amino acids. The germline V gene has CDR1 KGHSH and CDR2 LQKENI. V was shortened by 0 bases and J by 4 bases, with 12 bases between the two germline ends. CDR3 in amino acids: CASSPPTGTAYGYTF. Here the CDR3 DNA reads TGTGCCAGCTCACCACCGACAGGAACGGCCTATGGCTACACCTTC.

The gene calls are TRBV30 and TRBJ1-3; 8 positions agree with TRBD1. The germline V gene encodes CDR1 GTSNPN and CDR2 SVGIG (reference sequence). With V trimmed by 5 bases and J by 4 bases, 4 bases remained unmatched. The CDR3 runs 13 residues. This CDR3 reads CAWQGAGGNTIYF. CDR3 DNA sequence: TGTGCCTGGCAGGGGGCAGGAGGAAACACCATATATTTT.

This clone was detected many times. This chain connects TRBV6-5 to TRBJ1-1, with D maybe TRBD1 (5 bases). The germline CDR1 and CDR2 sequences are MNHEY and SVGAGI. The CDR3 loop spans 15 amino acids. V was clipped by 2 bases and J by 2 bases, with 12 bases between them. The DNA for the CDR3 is TGTGCCAGCAGTTACCGGGGGGTTGAAAACACTGAAGCTTTCTTT. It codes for CASSYRGVENTEAFF.

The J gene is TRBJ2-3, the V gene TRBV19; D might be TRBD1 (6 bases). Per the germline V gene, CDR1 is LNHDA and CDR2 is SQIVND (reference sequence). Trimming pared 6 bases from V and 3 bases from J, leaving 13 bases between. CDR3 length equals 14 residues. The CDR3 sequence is CASRQGSVTDTQYF. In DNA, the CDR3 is TGTGCCAGTAGGCAGGGGTCCGTGACAGATACGCAGTATTTT.

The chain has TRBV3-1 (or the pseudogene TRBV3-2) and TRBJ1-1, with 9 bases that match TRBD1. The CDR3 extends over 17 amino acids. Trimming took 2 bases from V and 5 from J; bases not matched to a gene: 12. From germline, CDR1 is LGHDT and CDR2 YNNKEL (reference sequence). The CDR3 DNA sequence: TGTGCCAGCAGCCAATTTGGTGGGACAGGGTCTAGAACTGAAGCTTTCTTT. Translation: CASSQFGGTGSRTEAFF.

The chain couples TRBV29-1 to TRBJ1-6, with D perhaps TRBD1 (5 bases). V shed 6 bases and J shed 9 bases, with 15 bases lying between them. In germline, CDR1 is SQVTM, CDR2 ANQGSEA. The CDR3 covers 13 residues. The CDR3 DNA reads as TGCAGCGTCCTACAGGCCCATGGTTCACCCCTCCACTTT. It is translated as CSVLQAHGSPLHF.

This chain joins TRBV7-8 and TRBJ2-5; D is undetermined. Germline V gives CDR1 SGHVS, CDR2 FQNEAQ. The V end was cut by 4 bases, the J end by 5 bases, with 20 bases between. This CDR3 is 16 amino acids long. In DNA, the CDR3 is TGTGCCAGCAGCTCCGGATCCGTCAGCCTCGGGGAGACCCAGTACTTC. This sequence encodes CASSSGSVSLGETQYF.

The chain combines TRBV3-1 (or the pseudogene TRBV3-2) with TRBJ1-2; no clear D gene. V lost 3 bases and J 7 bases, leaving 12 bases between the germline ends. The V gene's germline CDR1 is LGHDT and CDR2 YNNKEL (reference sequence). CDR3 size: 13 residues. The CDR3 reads CASSHGSVAGYTF. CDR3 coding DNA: TGTGCCAGCAGCCACGGGTCCGTAGCTGGCTACACCTTC.